The present TCR beta chain was sequenced within a study of shared clonotypes between healthy human individuals. Study-wide context: Per donor, CD8 memory used one plate, CD8 naive used two, CD4 memory used three and CD4 naive used three.

Study-wide results and caveats: Several donors showed sharing of about 5.5% of naive CD4 clonotypes.

Trimming shortened V by 2 bases and J by 4 bases, and 7 bases separated the two germline ends. CDR3 length: 13 residues. Germline CDR1 is MGHRA and CDR2 is YSYEKL. Note on this clone: Its target is not known.

The method was immunoSEQ multiplex PCR; TCRdb's version includes in-frame clones alone and lacks a portion of them. The sample gives about 2.3 million clones, approximately 95% of which show up once; 0.39% is in the top ten. The receptor comes from a man younger than 35 in good health. Some clones in this sample may be carry-over from other donors' samples. The sample consisted of naive CD4+ T cells from PBMCs. Subset described: CD45RA+ positively selected. This rearrangement joins TRBV4-1 to TRBJ2-3; D not resolved. CDR3 in amino acids: CASSQQLPDTQYF. DNA for the CDR3: TGCGCCAGCAGCCAACAACTTCCAGATACGCAGTATTTT.